This T cell receptor beta chain was sequenced for a study of blood T cell repertoires in COVID-19. Study-level background: PBMCs, B-cell-depleted T cells, or T cells provided the cDNA or gDNA that made up the material.

Germline trimming cut 1 base from V and 6 bases from J; bases unmatched to any gene: 7. CDR3 length: 15 residues. Germline-derived CDR1 and CDR2 are MDHEN and SYDVKM. The protocol was immunoSEQ multiplex PCR, while the TCRdb copy is restricted to in-frame clones and leaves out a portion. Altogether roughly 150,000 clones are present, 85% to 90% being singletons, with the ten largest covering less than 6.5%. The source is a human donor in a cohort sampled during active COVID-19. Sequencing was carried out using peripheral blood. The V call is TRBV28, the J call TRBJ2-5, with 8 bases matching TRBD1. CDR3 nucleotide sequence: TGTGCCAGCAGTTTATCAGGACAGGGTGGGAAGACCCAGTACTTC. Its translation is CASSLSGQGGKTQYF.